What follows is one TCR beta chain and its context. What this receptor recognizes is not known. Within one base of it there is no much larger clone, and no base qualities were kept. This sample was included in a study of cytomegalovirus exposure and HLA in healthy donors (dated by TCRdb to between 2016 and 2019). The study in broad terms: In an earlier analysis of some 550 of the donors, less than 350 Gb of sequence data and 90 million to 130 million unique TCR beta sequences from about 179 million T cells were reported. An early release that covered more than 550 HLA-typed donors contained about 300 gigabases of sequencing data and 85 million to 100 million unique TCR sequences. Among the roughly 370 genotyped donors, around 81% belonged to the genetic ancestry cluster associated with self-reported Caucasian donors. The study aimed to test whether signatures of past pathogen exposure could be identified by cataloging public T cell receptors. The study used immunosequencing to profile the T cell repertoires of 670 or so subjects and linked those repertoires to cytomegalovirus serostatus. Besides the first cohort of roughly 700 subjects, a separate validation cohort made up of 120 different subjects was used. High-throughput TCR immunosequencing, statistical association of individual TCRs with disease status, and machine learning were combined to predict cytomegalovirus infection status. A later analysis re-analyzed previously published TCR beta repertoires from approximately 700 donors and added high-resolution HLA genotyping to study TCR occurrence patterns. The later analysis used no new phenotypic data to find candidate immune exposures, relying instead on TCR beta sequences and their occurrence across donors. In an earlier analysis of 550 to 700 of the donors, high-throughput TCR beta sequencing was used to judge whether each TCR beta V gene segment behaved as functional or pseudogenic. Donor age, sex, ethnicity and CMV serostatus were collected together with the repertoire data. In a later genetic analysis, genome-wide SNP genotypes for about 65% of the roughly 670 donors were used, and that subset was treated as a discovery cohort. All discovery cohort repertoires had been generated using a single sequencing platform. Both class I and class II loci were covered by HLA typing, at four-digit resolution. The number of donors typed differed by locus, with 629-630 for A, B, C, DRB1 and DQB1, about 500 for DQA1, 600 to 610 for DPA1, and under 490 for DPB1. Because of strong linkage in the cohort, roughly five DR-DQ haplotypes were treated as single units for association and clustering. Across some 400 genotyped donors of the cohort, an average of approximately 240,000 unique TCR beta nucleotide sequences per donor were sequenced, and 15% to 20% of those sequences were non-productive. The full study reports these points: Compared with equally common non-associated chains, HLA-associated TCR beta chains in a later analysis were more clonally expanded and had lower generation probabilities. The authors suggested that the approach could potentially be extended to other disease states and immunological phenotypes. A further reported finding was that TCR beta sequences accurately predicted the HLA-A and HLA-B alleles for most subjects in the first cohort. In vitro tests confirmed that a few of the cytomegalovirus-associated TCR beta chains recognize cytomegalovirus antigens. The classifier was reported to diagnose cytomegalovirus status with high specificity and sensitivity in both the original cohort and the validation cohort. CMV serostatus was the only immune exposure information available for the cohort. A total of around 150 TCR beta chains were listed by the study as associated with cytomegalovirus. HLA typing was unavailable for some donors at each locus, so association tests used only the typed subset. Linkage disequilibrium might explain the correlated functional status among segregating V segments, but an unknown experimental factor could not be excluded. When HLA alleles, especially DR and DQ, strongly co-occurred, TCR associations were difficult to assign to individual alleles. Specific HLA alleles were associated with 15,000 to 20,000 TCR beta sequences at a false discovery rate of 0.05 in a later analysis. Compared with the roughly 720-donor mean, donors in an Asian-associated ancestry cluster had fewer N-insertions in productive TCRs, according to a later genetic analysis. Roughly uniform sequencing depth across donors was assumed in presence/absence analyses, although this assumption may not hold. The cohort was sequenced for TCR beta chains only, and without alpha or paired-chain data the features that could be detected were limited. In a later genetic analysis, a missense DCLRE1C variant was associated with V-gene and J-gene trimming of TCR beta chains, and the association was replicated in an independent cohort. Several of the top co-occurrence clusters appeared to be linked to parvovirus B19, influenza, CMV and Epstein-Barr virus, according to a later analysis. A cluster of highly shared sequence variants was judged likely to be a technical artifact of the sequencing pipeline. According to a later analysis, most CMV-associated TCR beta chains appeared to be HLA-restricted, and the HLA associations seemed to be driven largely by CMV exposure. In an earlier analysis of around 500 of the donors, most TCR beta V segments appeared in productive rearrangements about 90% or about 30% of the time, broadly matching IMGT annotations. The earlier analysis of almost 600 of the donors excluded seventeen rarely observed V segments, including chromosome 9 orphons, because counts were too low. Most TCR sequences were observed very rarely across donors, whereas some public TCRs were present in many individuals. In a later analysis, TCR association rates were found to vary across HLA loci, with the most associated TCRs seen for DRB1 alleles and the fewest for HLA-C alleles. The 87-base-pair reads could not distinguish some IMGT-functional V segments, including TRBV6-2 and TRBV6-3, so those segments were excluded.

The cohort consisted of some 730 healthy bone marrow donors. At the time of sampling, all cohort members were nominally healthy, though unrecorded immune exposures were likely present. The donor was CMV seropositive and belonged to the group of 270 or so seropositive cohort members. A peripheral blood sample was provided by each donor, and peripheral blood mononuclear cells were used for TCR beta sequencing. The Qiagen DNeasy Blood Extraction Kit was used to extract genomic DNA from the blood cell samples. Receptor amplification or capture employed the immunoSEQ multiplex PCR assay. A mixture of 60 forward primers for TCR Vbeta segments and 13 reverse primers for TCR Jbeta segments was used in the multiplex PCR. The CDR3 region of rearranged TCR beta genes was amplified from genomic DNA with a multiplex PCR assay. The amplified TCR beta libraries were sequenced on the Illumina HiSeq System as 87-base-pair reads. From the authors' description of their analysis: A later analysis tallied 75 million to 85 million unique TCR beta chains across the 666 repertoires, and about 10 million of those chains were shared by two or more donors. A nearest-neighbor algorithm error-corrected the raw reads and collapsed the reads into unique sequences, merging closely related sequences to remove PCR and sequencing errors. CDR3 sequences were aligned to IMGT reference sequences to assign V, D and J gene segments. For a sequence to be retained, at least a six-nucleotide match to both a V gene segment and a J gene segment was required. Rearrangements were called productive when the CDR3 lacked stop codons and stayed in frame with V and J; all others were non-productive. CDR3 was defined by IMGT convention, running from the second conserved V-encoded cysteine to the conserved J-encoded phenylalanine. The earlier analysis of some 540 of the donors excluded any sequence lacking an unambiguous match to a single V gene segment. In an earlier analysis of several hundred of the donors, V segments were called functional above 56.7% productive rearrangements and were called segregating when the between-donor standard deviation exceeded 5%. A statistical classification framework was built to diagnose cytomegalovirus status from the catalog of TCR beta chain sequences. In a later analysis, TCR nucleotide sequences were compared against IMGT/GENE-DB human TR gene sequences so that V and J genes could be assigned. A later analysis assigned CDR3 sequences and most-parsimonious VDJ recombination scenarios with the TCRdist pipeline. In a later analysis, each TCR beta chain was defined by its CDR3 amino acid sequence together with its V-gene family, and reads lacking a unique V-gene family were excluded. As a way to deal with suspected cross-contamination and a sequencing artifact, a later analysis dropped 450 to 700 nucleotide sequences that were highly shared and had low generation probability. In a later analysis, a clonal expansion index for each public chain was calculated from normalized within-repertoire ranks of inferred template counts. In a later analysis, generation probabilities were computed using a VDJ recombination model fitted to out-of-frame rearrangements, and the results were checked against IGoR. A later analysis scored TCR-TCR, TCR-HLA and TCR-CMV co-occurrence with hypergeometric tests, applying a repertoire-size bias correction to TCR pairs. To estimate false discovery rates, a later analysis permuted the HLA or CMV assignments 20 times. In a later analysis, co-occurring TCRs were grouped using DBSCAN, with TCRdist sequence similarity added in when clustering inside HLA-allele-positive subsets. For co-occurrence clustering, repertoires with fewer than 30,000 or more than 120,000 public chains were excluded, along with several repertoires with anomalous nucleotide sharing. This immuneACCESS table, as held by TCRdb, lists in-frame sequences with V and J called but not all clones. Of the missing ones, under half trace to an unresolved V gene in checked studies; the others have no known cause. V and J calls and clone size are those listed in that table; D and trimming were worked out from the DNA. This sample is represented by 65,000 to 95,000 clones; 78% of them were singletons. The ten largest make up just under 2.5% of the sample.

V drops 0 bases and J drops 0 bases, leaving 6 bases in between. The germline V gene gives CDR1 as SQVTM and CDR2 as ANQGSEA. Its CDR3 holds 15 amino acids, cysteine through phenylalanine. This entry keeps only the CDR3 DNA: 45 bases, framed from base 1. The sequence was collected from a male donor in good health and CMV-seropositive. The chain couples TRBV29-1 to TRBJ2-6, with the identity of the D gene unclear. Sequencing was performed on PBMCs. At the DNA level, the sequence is TGCAGCGTTGAAGATAACAACTCTGGGGCCAACGTCCTGACTTTC. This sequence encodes CSVEDNNSGANVLTF.